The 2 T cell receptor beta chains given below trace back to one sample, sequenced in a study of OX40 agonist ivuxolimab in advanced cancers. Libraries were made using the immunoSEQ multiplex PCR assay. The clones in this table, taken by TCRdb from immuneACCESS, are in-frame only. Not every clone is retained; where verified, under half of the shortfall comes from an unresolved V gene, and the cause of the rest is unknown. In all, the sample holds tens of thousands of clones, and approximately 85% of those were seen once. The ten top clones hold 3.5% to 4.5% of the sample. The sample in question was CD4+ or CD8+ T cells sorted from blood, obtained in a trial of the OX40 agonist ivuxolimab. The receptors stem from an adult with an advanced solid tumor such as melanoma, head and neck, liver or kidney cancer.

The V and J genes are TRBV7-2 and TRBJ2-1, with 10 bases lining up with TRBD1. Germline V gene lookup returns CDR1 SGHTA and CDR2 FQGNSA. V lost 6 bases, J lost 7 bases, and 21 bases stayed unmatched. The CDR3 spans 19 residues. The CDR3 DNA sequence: TGTGCCAGCAGTTACACCCCATTCCCCCGGGACAGGGGTCGGAATGAGCAGTTCTTC. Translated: CASSYTPFPRDRGRNEQFF.

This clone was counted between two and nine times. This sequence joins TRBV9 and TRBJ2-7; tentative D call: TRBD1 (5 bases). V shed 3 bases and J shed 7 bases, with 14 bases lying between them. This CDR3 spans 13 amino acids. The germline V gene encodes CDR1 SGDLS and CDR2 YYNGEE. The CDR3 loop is CASSAEDGQEQYF. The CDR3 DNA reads TGTGCCAGCAGCGCAGAGGACGGACAAGAGCAGTACTTC.